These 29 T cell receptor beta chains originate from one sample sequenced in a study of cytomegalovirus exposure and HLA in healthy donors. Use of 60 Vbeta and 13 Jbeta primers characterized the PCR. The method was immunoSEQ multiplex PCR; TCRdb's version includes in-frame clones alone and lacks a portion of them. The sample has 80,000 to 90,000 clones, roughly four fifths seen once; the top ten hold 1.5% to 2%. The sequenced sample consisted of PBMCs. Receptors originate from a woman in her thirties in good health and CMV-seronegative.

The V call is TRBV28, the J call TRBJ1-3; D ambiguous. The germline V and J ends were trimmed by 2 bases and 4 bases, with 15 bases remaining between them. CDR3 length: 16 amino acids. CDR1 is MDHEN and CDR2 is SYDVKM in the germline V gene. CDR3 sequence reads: CASSLRREREGNTIYF. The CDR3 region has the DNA TGTGCCAGCAGTTTAAGAAGGGAGAGGGAAGGAAACACCATATATTTT.

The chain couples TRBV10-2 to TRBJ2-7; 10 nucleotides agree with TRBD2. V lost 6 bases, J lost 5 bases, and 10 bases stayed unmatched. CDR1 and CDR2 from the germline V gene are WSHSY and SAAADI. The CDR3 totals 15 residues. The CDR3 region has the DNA TGCGCCAGCAGCCCACTAGCGGGAAGACGGGACGAGCAGTACTTC. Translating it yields CASSPLAGRRDEQYF.

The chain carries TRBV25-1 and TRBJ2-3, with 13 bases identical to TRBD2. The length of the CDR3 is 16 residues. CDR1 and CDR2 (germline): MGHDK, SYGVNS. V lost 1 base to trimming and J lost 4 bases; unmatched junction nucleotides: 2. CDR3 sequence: CASSEWTSGSPDTQYF. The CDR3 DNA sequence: TGTGCCAGCAGTGAATGGACTAGCGGGAGTCCAGATACGCAGTATTTT. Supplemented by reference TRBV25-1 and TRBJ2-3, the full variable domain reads EADIYQTPRYLVIGTGKKITLECSQTMGHDKMYWYQQDPGMELHLIHYSYGVNSTEKGDLSSESTVSRIRTEHFPLTLESARPSHTSQYLCASSEWTSGSPDTQYFGPGTRLTVL.

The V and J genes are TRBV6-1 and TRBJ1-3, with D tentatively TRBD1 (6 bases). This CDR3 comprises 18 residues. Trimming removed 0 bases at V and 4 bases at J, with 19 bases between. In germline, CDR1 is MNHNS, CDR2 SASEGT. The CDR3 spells CASSEAWRGAPEGNTIYF. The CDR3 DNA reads TGTGCCAGCAGTGAAGCATGGCGGGGGGCACCGGAGGGAAACACCATATATTTT.

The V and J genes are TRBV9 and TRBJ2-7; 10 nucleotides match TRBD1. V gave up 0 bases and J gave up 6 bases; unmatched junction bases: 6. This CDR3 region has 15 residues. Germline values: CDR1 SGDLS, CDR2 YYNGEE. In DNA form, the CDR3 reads TGTGCCAGCAGCGTAGCGTGGACAGGGGGGGGCGAGCAGTACTTC. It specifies CASSVAWTGGGEQYF.

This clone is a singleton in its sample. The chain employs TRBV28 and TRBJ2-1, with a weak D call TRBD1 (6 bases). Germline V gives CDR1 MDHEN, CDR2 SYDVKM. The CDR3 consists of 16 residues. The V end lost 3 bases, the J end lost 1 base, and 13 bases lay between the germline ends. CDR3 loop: CASSFRGLGSYNEQFF. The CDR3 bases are TGTGCCAGCAGTTTCAGGGGTTTGGGTTCCTACAATGAGCAGTTCTTC. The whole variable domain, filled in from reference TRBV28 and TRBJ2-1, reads DVKVTQSSRYLVKRTGEKVFLECVQDMDHENMFWYRQDPGLGLRLIYFSYDVKMKEKGDIPEGYSVSREKKERFSLILESASTNQTSMYLCASSFRGLGSYNEQFFGPGTRLTVL.

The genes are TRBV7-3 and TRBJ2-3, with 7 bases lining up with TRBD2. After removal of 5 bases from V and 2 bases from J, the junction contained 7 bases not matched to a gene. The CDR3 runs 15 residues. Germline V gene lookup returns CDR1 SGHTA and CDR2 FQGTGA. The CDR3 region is CASSQSSGHTDTQYF. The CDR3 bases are TGTGCCAGCAGCCAATCTAGCGGCCACACAGATACGCAGTATTTT.

CDR3 sequence (DNA): TGCGCCAGCAGCTTGGGACAGGGGGCGAGTGAGCAGTACTTC. Translating it yields CASSLGQGASEQYF. The genes are TRBV5-1 and TRBJ2-7, with 10 bases aligning to TRBD1. Germline loops: CDR1 SGHRS, CDR2 YFSETQ. The junction had 4 bases not matched to a gene; V was cut back by 0 bases and J by 7 bases. This CDR3 has 14 residues.

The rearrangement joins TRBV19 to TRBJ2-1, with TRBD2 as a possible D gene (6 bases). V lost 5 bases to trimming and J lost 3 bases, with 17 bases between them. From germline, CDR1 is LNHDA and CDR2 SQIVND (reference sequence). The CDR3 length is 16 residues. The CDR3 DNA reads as TGTGCCAGTAGTGGGAAAACGGGAGCTGTCTACAATGAGCAGTTCTTC. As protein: CASSGKTGAVYNEQFF.

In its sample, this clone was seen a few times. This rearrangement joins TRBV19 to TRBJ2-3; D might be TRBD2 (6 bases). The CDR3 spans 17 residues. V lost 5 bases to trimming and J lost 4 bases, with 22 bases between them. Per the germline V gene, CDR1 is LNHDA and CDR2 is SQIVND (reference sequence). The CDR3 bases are TGTGCCAGTAGTCCAATGACTAGTGGACGGGGTTCAGATACGCAGTATTTT. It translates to CASSPMTSGRGSDTQYF.

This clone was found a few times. CDR3 sequence (DNA): TGTGCCAGCAGCTTAGCGACTGACTCCTACGAGCAGTACTTC. The encoded protein is CASSLATDSYEQYF. The V and J genes are TRBV7-8 and TRBJ2-7; D is undetermined. Trimming took off 0 bases at V and 0 bases at J, with 6 bases between the two ends. This CDR3 comprises 14 residues. CDR1 and CDR2 from the germline V gene are SGHVS and FQNEAQ.

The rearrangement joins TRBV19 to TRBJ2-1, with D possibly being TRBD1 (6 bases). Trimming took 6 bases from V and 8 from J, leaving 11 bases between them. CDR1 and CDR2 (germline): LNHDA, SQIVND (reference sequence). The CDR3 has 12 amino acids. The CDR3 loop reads CASRTGFDEQFF. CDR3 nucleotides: TGTGCCAGTAGAACAGGGTTCGATGAGCAGTTCTTC.

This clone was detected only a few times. CDR3 DNA sequence: TGTGCCAGTAACAAGGGACAGAACCTGAACACTGAAGCTTTCTTT. Translating gives CASNKGQNLNTEAFF. The genes are TRBV19 and TRBJ1-1, with 7 positions matching TRBD1. Trimming removed 7 bases from V and 0 bases from J; junction bases left unmatched: 8. The CDR3 extends over 15 amino acids. Per the germline V gene, CDR1 is LNHDA and CDR2 is SQIVND (reference sequence).

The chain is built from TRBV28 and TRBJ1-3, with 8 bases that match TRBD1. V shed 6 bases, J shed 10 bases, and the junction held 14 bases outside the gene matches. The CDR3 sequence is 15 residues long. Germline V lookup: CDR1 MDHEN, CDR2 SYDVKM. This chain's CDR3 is CASSSPGQVYRTIYF. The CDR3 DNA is TGTGCCAGCAGCTCACCGGGACAGGTTTATCGGACCATATATTTT.

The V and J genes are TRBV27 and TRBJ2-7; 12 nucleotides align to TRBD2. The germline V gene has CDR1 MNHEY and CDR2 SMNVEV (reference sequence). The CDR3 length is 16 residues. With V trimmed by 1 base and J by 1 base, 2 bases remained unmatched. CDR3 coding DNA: TGTGCCAGCAGTTTATGGCTAGCGGGAGGGTCCTACGAGCAGTACTTC. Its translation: CASSLWLAGGSYEQYF.

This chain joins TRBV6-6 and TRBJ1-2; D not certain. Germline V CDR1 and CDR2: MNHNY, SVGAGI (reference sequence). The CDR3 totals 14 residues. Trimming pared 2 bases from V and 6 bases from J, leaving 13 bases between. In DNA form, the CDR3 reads TGTGCCAGCAGTTACCTGTCTCCTCCCCATGGCTACACCTTC. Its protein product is CASSYLSPPHGYTF.

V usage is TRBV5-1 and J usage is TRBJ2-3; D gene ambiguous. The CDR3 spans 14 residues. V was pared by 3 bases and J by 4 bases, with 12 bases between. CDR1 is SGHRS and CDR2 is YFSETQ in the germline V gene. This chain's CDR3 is CASSSHSISDTQYF. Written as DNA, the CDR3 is TGCGCCAGCAGCTCCCATTCTATATCAGATACGCAGTATTTT. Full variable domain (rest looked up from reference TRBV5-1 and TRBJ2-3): KAGVTQTPRYLIKTRGQQVTLSCSPISGHRSVSWYQQTPGQGLQFLFEYFSETQRNKGNFPGRFSGRQFSNSRSEMNVSTLELGDSALYLCASSSHSISDTQYFGPGTRLTVL.

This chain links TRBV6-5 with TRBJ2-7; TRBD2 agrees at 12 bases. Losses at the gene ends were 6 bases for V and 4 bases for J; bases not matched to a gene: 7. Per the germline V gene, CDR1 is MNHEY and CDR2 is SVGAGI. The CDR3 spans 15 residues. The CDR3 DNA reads TGTGCCAGCAGCCCCGGACTAGCGGGGAAGTACGAGCAGTACTTC. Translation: CASSPGLAGKYEQYF.

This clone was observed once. The DNA for the CDR3 is TGTGCCAGCGGGCTTAACACCGGGGAGCTGTTTTTT. Protein product: CASGLNTGELFF. This sequence joins TRBV9 and TRBJ2-2; D is undetermined. Germline-derived CDR1 and CDR2 are SGDLS and YYNGEE. The V gene lost 7 bases and the J gene lost 2 bases, with 6 bases spanning the gap. The CDR3 covers 12 residues.

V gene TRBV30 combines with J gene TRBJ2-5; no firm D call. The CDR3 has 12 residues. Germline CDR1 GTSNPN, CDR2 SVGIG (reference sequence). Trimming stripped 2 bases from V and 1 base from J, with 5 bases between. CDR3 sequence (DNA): TGTGCCTGGAGTTACAGCCAAGAGACCCAGTACTTC. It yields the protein CAWSYSQETQYF.

The CDR3 protein is CASSLGGGRFSYEQYF. The CDR3 DNA reads as TGTGCCAGCAGCCTCGGGGGAGGTCGTTTCTCCTACGAGCAGTACTTC. The chain employs TRBV5-6 and TRBJ2-7; possible D gene TRBD2, 6 bases. The CDR3 length is 16 residues. CDR1 is SGHDT, CDR2 YYEEEE, per germline. Trimming took off 4 bases at V and 0 bases at J, with 17 bases between the two ends.

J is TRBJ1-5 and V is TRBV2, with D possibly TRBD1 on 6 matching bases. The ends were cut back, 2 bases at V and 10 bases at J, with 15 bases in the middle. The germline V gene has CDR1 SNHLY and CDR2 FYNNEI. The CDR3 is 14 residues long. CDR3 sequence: CASSETGQLTPQHF. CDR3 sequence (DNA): TGTGCCAGCAGTGAAACCGGACAGCTAACACCCCAGCATTTT.

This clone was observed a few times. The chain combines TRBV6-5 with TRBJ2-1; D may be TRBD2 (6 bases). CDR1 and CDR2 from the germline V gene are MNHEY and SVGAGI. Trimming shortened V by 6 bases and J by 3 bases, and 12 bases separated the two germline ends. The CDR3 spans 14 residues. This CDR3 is CASSPAGLYNEQFF. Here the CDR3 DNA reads TGTGCCAGCAGCCCGGCGGGACTCTACAATGAGCAGTTCTTC.

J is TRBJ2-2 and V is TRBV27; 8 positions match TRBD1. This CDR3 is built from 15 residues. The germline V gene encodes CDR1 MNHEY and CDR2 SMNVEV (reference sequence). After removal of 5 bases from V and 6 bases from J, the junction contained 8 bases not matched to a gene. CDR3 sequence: CASSLRTGRAGELFF. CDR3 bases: TGTGCCAGCAGTCTCCGGACAGGGCGGGCCGGGGAGCTGTTTTTT.

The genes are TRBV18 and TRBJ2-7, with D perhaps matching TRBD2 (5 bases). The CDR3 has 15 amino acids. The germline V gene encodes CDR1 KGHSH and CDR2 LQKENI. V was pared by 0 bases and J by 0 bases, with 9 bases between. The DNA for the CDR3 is TGTGCCAGCTCACCACCGGCTAGCCCCTCCTACGAGCAGTACTTC. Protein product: CASSPPASPSYEQYF. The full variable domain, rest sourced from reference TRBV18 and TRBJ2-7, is NAGVMQNPRHLVRRRGQEARLRCSPMKGHSHVYWYRQLPEEGLKFMVYLQKENIIDESGMPKERFSAEFPKEGPSILRIQQVVRGDSAAYFCASSPPASPSYEQYFGPGTRLTVT.

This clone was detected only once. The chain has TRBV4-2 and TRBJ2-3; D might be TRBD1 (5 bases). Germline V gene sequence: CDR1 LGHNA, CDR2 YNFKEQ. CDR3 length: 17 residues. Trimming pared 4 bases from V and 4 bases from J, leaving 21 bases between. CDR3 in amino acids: CASSLEGAAGGADTQYF. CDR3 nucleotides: TGTGCCAGCAGCCTGGAAGGGGCAGCCGGTGGTGCAGATACGCAGTATTTT.

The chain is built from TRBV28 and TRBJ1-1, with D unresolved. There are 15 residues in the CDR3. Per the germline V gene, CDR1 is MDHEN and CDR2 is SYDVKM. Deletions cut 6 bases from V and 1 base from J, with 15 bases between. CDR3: CASRPQRVSNTEAFF. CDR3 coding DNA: TGTGCCAGCAGGCCCCAGAGGGTTTCGAACACTGAAGCTTTCTTT.

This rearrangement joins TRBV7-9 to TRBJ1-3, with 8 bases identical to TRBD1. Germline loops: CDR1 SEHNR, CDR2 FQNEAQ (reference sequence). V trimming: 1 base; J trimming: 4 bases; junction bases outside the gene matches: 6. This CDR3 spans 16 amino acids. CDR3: CASSLGDRRQGNTIYF. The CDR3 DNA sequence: TGTGCCAGCAGCTTAGGGGACAGGCGCCAAGGAAACACCATATATTTT.

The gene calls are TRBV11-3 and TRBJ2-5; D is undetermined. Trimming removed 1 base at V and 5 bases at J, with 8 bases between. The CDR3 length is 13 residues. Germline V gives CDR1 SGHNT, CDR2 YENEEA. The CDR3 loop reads CASSLGPRETQYF. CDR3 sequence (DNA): TGTGCCAGCAGCTTAGGCCCGCGGGAGACCCAGTACTTC.